This T cell receptor beta chain was sequenced during a study of shared clonotypes between healthy human individuals. In the study overall: Aged 18 to 49, the donors were a couple of women and a few men.

Using roughly 200 ng DNA, approximately 27,000 T cell genomes, the sorted-subset replicate PCRs were run. Here immunoSEQ multiplex PCR was the method, and the copy in TCRdb shows in-frame clones only, minus some. The sample contains 2 million to 2.5 million clones, approximately 96% of which appear only once. Germline V gene lookup returns CDR1 ENHRY and CDR2 SYGVKD. This CDR3 has 13 amino acids. V was trimmed by 6 bases and J by 2 bases, leaving 9 bases between them. Whole-study findings and limits: The study's rarefaction showed incomplete sorted-subset sequencing despite large depth. The sharing of 5% to 6.5% of naive CD4 clonotypes was seen across a handful of donors.

On this clone: Antigen unknown.

The sequenced sample was naive CD4+ T cells sorted from blood. Regarding subset: CD45RA+ positively selected. The receptor's source is a man between 18 and 29 years old in good health. The chain couples TRBV10-3 to TRBJ2-3; D gene ambiguous. CDR3 sequence: CAIRESPTDTQYF. In DNA form, the CDR3 reads TGTGCCATCAGGGAAAGCCCCACAGATACGCAGTATTTT.